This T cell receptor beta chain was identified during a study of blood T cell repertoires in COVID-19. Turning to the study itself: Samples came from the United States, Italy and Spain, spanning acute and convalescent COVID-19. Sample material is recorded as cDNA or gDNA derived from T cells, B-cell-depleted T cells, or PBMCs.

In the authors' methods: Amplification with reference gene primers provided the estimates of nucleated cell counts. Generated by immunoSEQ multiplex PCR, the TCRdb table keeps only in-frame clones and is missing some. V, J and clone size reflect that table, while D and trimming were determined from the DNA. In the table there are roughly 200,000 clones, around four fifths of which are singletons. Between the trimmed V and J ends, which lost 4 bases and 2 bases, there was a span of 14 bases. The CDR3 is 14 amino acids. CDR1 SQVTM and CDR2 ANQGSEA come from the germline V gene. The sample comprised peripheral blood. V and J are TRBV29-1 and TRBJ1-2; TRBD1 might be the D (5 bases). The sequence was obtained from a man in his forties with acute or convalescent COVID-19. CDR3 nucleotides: TGCAGCGTTGGGGGCAGGACGGCAAACTATGGCTACACCTTC. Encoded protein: CSVGGRTANYGYTF.